This TCR beta chain came from a study of shared clonotypes between healthy human individuals. Whole-study findings and limits: Tissues were not sampled, only blood, and their repertoires likely differ.

V was pared by 4 bases and J by 1 base, with 11 bases between. The CDR3 consists of 14 residues. Germline V lookup: CDR1 SGHRS, CDR2 YFSETQ. Repertoires were generated with immunoSEQ multiplex PCR, while TCRdb's copy carries only in-frame clones and drops some. The sample has some 530,000 clones; around four fifths are singletons. Adults of Caucasian background living in Nashville, Tennessee made up all donors. Worth noting for this clone: Its antigen is unknown.

The TCR comes from a woman aged 40 to 50 in good health. Some clones in this sample may be carry-over from other donors' samples. Sequencing was carried out using PBMCs. The chain combines TRBV5-1 with TRBJ1-1; D is uncertain. This CDR3 is CASSARGGNTEAFF. In DNA form, the CDR3 reads TGCGCCAGCAGCGCACGTGGCGGGAACACTGAAGCTTTCTTT.